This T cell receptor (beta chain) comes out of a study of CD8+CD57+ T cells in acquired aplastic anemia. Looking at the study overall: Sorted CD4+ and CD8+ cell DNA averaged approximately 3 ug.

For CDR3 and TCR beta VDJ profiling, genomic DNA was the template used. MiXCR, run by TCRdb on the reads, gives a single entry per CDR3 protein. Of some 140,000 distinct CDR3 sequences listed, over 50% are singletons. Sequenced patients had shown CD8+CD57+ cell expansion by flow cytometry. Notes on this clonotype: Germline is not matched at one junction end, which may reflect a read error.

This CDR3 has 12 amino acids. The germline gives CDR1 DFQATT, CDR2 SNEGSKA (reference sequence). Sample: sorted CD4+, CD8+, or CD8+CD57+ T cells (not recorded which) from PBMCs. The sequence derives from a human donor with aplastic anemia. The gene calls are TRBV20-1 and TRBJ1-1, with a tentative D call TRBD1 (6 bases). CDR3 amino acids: CSTRMRDTEAFF. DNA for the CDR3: TGCAGTACTAGAATGCGGGACACCGAAGCTTTCTTT.